This T cell receptor beta chain is from a study of cytomegalovirus exposure and HLA in healthy donors. The study's findings and limits: The productive fraction for most TCR beta V segments was about 87% or about 30% in an earlier analysis.

Germline-derived CDR1 and CDR2 are SGHDT and YYEEEE. The CDR3 has 16 amino acids. Trimming took 3 bases from V and 2 from J; bases not matched to a gene: 5. Researchers ran the PCR with 60 Vbeta and 13 Jbeta primers. The repertoire was sequenced with immunoSEQ multiplex PCR; TCRdb's copy has only in-frame clones and lacks some. The sample has 160,000 or so clones; around 80% are singletons. Points on this clone: The antigen is not known.

This rearrangement joins TRBV5-6 to TRBJ2-3, with TRBD2 matching 11 bases. This TCR came from a man aged 35-49 years in good health and CMV-seronegative. Sequenced material: PBMCs. The CDR3 here is CASSYGTSGFTDTQYF. In DNA form, the CDR3 reads TGTGCCAGCAGCTATGGGACTAGCGGATTCACAGATACGCAGTATTTT.